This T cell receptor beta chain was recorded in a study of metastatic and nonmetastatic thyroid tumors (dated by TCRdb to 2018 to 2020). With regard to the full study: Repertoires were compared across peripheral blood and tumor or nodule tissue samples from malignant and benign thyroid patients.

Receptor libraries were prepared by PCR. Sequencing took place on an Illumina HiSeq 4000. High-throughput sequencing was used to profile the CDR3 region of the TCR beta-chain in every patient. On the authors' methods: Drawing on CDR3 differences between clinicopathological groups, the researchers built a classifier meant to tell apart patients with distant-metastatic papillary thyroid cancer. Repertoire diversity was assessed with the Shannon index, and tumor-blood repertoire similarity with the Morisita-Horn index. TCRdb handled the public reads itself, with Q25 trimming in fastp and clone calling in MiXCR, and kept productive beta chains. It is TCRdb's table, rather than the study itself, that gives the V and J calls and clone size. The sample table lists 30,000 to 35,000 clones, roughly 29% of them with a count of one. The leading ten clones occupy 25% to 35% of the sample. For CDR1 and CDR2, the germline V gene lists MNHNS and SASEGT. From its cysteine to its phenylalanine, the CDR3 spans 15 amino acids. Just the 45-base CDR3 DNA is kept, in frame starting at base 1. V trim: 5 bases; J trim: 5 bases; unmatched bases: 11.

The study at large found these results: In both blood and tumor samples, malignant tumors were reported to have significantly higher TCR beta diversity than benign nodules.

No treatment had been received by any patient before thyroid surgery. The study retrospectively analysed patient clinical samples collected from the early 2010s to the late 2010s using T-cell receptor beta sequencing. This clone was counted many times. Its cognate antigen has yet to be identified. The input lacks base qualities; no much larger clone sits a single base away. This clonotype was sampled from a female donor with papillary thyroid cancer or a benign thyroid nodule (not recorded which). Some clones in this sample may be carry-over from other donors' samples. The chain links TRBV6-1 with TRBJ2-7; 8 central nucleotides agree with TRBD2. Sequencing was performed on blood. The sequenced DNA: TGTGCCAGCAGTCCCCAACCGGGACTAGTTCACGAGCAGTACTTC. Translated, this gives CASSPQPGLVHEQYF.